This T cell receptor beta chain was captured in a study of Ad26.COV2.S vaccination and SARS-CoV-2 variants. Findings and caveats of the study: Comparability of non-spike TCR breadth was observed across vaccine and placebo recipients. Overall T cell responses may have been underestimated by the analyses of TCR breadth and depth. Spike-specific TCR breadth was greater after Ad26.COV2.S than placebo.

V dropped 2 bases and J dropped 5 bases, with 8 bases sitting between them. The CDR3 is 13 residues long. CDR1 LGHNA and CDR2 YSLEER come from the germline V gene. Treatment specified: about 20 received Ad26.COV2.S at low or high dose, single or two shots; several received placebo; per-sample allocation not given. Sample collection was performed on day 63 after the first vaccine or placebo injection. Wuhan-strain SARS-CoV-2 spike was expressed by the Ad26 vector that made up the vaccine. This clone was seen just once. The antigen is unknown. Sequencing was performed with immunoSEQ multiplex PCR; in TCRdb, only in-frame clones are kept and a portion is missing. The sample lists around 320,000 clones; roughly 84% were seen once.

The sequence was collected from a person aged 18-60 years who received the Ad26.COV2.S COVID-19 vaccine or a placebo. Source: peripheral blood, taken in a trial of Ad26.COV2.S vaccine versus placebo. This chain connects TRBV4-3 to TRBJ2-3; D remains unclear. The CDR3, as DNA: TGCGCCAGCAGCCAACAGTCAATAGATACGCAGTATTTT. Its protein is CASSQQSIDTQYF.